This T cell receptor (beta chain) was identified during a study of T cell responses to AZD1222 COVID-19 vaccine. Regarding this clone: Its specificity is unknown.

Study results and limitations: White British donors predominated, females outnumbered males, and clonal diversity was possibly underestimated. Just five or six AZD1222 recipients were seropositive at baseline. Across spike, vaccine-associated CD4 TCRs were found, dominant at 160-218 and 743-854. Spike-specific TCR repertoires showed rising breadth and depth after two AZD1222 doses.

Generated by immunoSEQ multiplex PCR, the TCRdb table keeps only in-frame clones and is missing some. The sample contains about 150,000 clones, approximately 89% of which appear only once. Germline CDR1 reads SGDLS; CDR2 reads YYNGEE. The V end was cut by 4 bases, the J end by 2 bases, with 18 bases between. The CDR3 is 16 residues long. The sequence was collected from an adult in good health. Here the sequenced sample was peripheral blood, taken on day 0 of AZD1222 vaccination. The chain uses TRBV9 and TRBJ1-1; maybe TRBD1 (6 bases). Here the CDR3 reads CASSPLGGALNTEAFF. Here the CDR3 DNA reads TGTGCCAGCAGCCCCCTCGGGGGGGCTTTAAACACTGAAGCTTTCTTT.